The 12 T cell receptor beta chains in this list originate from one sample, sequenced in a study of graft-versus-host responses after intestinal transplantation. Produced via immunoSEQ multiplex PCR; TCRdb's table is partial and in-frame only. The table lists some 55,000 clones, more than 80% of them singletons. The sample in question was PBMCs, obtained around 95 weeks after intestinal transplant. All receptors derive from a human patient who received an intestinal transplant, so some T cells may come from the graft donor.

This chain's CDR3 is CASSGNGGPPYF. The CDR3 bases are TGTGCCAGCAGTGGGAACGGGGGGCCCCCGTATTTT. The gene calls are TRBV6-4 and TRBJ2-3, with D perhaps matching TRBD2 (7 bases). The germline V gene has CDR1 MRHNA and CDR2 SNTAGT. With 4 bases removed from V and 14 bases from J, the gap between germline ends came to 16 bases. The CDR3 spans 12 residues.

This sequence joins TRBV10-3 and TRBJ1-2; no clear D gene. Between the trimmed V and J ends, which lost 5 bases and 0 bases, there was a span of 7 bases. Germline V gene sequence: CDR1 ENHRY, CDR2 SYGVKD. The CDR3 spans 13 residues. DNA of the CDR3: TGTGCCATCAGTCGTCCCGCTAACTATGGCTACACCTTC. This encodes CAISRPANYGYTF.

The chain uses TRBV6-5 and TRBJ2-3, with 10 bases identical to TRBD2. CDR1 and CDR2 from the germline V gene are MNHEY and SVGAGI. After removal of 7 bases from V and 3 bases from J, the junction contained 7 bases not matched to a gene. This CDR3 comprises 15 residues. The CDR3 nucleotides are TGTGCCAGCACCTCACTAGCGGGGAGTACAGATACGCAGTATTTT. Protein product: CASTSLAGSTDTQYF.

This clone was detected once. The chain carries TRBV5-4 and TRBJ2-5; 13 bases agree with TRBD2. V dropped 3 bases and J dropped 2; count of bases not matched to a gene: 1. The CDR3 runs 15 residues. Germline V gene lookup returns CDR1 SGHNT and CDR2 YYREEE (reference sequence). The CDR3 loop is CASSSGLAGQETQYF. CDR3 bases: TGTGCCAGCAGCTCGGGACTAGCGGGGCAAGAGACCCAGTACTTC.

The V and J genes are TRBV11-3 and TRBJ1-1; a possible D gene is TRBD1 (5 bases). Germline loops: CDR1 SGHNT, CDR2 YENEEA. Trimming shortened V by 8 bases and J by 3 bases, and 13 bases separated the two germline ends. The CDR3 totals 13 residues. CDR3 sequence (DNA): TGTGCCAGCTCGCGGGGGGAATACACTGAAGCTTTCTTT. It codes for CASSRGEYTEAFF.

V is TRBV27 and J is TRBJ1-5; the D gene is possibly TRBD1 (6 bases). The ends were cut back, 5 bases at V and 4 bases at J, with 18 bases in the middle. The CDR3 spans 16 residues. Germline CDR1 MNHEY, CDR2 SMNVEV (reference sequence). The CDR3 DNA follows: TGTGCCAGCAGTAAGAACGGACAGAGCCTTAATCAGCCCCAGCATTTT. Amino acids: CASSKNGQSLNQPQHF.

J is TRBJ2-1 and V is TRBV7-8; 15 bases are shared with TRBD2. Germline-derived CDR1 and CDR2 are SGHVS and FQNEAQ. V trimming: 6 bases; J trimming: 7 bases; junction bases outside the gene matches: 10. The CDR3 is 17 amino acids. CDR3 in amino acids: CASSSGLAGGLVNEQFF. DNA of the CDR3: TGTGCCAGCAGTTCTGGACTAGCGGGGGGGCTAGTAAATGAGCAGTTCTTC.

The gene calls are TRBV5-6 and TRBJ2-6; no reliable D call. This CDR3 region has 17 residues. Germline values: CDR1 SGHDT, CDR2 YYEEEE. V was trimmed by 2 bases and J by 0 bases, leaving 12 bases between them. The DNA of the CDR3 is TGTGCCAGCAGCTTTCGGCCTCTGGTCTCTGGGGCCAACGTCCTGACTTTC. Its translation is CASSFRPLVSGANVLTF.

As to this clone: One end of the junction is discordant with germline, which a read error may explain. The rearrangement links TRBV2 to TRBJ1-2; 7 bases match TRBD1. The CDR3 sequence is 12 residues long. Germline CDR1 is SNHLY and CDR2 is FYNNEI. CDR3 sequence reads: CASSEGTVLRTF. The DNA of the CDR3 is TGTGCCAGCAGTGAGGGGACAGTCCTTAGGACTTTC. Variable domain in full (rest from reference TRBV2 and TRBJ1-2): EPEVTQTPSHQVTQMGQEVILRCVPISNHLYFYWYRQILGQKVEFLVSFYNNEISEKSEIFDDQFSVERPDGSNFTLKIRSTKLEDSAMYFCASSEGTVLRTFGSGTRLTVV.

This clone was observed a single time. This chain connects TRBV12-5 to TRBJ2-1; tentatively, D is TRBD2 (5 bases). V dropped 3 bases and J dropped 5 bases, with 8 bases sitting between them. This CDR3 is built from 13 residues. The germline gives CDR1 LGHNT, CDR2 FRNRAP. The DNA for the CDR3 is TGTGCTAGTGGTTTAGGAGGAGACAATGAGCAGTTCTTC. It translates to CASGLGGDNEQFF.

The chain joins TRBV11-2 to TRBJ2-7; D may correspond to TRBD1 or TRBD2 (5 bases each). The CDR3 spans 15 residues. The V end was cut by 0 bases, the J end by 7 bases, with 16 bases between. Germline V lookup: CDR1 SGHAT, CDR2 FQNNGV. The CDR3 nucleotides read TGTGCCAGCAGCTTAGATCAGGGACGGGCCCGAGAGCAGTACTTC. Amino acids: CASSLDQGRAREQYF. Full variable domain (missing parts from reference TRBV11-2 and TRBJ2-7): EAGVAQSPRYKIIEKRQSVAFWCNPISGHATLYWYQQILGQGPKLLIQFQNNGVVDDSQLPKDRFSAERLKGVDSTLKIQPAKLEDSAVYLCASSLDQGRAREQYFGPGTRLTVT.

CDR3 sequence reads: CASTEEAFF. DNA for the CDR3: TGTGCCAGTACCGAGGAAGCTTTCTTT. This rearrangement joins TRBV7-3 to TRBJ1-1; no definite D call. The CDR3 runs 9 residues. Trimming cost V 9 bases and J 8 bases, with 7 bases left between them. CDR1 is SGHTA and CDR2 is FQGTGA in the germline V gene.